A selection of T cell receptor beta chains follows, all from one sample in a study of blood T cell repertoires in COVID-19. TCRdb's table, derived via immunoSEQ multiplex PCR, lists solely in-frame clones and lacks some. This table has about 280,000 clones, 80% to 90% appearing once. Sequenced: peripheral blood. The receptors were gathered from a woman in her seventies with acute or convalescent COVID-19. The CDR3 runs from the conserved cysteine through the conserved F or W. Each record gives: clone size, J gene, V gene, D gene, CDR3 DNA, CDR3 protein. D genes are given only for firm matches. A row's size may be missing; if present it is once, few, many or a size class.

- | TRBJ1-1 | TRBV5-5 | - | TGTGCCAGCAGGGGATGGCAGGGGCGCGGGACTGAAGCTTTCTTT | CASRGWQGRGTEAFF
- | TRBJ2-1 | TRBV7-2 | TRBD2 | TGTGCCAGCAGCTTAGGGCCACTAGCGGGGGGGCAAAGCGAGCAGTTCTTC | CASSLGPLAGGQSEQFF
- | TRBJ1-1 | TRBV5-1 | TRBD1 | TGCGCCAGCAGCCGGGACAGAAACACTGAAGCTTTCTTT | CASSRDRNTEAFF
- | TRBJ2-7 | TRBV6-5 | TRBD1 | TGTGCCAGTGGACAGGGAGAGGTAAAGTACTTC | CASGQGEVKYF
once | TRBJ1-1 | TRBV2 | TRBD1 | TGTGCCAGCAGGCCCCAGGGACAGCCTAACACTGAAGCTTTCTTT | CASRPQGQPNTEAFF
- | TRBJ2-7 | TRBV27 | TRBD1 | TGTGCCAGCAGTCCGAGGACAGGCGCCCAGTACGAGCAGTACTTC | CASSPRTGAQYEQYF
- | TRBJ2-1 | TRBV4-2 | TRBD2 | TGTGCCAGCAGCCCTAGCGGGGGACGCGACAATGAGCAGTTCTTC | CASSPSGGRDNEQFF
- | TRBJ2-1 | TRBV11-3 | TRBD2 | TGTGCCAGCAGCTTACAGCGGGGGGGGTTTCGGGAGCAGTTCTTC | CASSLQRGGFREQFF
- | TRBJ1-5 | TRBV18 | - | TGTGCCAGCTCACCCGGAGGGAGATATAGCAATCAGCCCCAGCATTTT | CASSPGGRYSNQPQHF
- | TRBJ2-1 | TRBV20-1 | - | TGCAGTGCCCTAACCCGAGATGAGCAGTTCTTC | CSALTRDEQFF
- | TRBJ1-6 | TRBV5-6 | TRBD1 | TGTGCCAGCAGCTTGGGAGGACCGGGACAGGGTTTTTCACCCCTCCACTTT | CASSLGGPGQGFSPLHF
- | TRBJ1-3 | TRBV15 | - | TGTGCCACAGAACAGGGCCCTGGAAACACCATATATTTT | CATEQGPGNTIYF
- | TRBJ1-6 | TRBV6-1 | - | TGTGCCAGCAGTGAAGCGCGGGCAGTACATTCACCCCTCCACTTT | CASSEARAVHSPLHF
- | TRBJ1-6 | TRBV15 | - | TGTGCCACCGGGGAAGGGGCGGACTATAATTCACCCCTCCACTTT | CATGEGADYNSPLHF
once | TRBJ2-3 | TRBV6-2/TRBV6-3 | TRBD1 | TGTGCCAGCAGTTACCAGACAGGGGGCACAGATACGCAGTATTTT | CASSYQTGGTDTQYF
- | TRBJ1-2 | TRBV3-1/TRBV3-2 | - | TGTGCCAGCAGCCAAGAAGCGCAGGGAGGGTATGGCTACACCTTC | CASSQEAQGGYGYTF
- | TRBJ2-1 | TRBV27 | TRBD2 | TGTGCCAGCCGGCGGGGGGGCTCCTACAATGAGCAGTTCTTC | CASRRGGSYNEQFF
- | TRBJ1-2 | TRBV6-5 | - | TGTGCCAGCTCAGATAACTATGGCTACACCTTC | CASSDNYGYTF
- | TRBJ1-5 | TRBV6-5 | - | TGTGCCAGCACCCACGCTTCGGGACAGCCCCAGCATTTT | CASTHASGQPQHF
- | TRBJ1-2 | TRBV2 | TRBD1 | TGTGCCAGCACACGGGACAGGGGCGCTAGTGTCTATGGCTACACCTTC | CASTRDRGASVYGYTF
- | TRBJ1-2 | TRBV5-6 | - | TGTGCCAGCAGCGACTCGCGTAGCTATGGCTACACCTTC | CASSDSRSYGYTF
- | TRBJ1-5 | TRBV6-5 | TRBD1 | TGTGCCAGCACACCGACAGGGGCCTATCAGCCCCAGCATTTT | CASTPTGAYQPQHF
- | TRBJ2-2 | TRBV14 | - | TGTGCCAGCAGCTTATCCATAGTTGCCGGGGAGCTGTTTTTT | CASSLSIVAGELFF
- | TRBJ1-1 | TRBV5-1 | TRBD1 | TGCGCCAGCAGCTTGCGGGACAGGGGCACTGAAGCTTTCTTT | CASSLRDRGTEAFF
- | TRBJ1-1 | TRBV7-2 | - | TGTGCCAGCAGCTCGCGGGGGGGCGGACTCACTGAAGCTTTCTTT | CASSSRGGGLTEAFF
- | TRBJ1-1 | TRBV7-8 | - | TGTGCCAGCAGCTTAGTCGGGGGGCGATTGACTGAAGCTTTCTTT | CASSLVGGRLTEAFF
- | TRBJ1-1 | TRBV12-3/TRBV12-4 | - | TGTGCCAGCAGCCTTCAGCGGAACACTGAAGCTTTCTTT | CASSLQRNTEAFF
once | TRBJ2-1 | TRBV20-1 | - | TGCAGTGCTACACGGGTAGGTGAGCAGTTCTTC | CSATRVGEQFF
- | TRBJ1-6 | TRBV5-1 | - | TGCGCCAGCAGCTTGGGAGGCCAGAGGGATTCACCCCTCCACTTT | CASSLGGQRDSPLHF